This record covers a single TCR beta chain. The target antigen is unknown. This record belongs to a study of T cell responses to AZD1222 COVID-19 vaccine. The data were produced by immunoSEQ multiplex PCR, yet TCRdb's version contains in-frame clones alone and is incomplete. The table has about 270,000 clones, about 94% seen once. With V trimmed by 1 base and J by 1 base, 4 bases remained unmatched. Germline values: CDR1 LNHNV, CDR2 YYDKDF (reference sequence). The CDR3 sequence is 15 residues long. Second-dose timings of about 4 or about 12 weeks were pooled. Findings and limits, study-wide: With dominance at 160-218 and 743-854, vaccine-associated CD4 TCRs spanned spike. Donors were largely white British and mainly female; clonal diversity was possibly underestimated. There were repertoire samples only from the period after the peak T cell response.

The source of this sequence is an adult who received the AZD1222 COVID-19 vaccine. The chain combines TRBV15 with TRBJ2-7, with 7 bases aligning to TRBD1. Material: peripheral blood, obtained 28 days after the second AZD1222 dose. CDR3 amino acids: CATSRAGTVSYEQYF. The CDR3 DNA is TGTGCCACCAGCAGAGCCGGGACAGTTTCCTACGAGCAGTACTTC.